The 13 T cell receptor beta chains in this list originate from one sample, sequenced in a study of Tregs in tolerant kidney transplant recipients. The repertoire was sequenced with immunoSEQ multiplex PCR; TCRdb's copy has only in-frame clones and lacks some. This table lists approximately 52,000 clones. Source: CD4+ T cells from blood, taken before the transplant. These receptors all stem from a human donor who received a combined kidney and bone marrow transplant.

CDR3 region: CASELAGSTGELFF. Partial CDR3 DNA: TGTGCCAGCGAACTAGCGGGGAGCACCGGGGAG. The J gene is TRBJ2-2, the V gene TRBV18; TRBD2 agrees at 10 bases. The sequence runs out 3 residues before the end of the CDR3; the remainder is reconstructed from the germline J gene. The CDR3 has 14 amino acids. Per the germline V gene, CDR1 is KGHSH and CDR2 is LQKENI. V lost 8 bases to trimming and J lost 4 bases; unmatched junction nucleotides: 4.

The CDR3 DNA, read in part, is TGCAGTGCTAGACTCCTAGGGGGGGAGTCCTACGAG. Amino acids: CSARLLGGESYE. The entire CDR3 reads CSARLLGGESYEQYF. The chain uses TRBV20-1 and TRBJ2-7, with D possibly TRBD2 on 7 matching bases. Read sequence stops 3 residues before the CDR3 end, and the germline J gene provides the missing end. The germline V gene encodes CDR1 DFQATT and CDR2 SNEGSKA (reference sequence). The V gene lost 2 bases and the J gene lost 1 base, with 15 bases spanning the gap. This CDR3 has 15 amino acids.

To note about this clone: The sequenced fragment ends 3 residues before the CDR3 boundary, so the rest is inferred from the germline J gene. The gene calls are TRBV5-1 and TRBJ2-1, with 8 bases lining up with TRBD2. Germline V CDR1 and CDR2: SGHRS, YFSETQ. The V segment lost 4 bases and the J segment 7 bases; nucleotides outside the gene matches: 7. This CDR3 comprises 14 residues. The CDR3 bases that were read are TGCGCCAGCAGCCTCGGGGGGGTGAGAAATGAG. Its translation: CASSLGGVRNE. The complete CDR3 protein is CASSLGGVRNEQFF. Full variable domain (rest looked up from reference TRBV5-1 and TRBJ2-1): KAGVTQTPRYLIKTRGQQVTLSCSPISGHRSVSWYQQTPGQGLQFLFEYFSETQRNKGNFPGRFSGRQFSNSRSEMNVSTLELGDSALYLCASSLGGVRNEQFFGPGTRLTVL.

With regard to this clone: Read coverage stops 3 residues before the CDR3 terminus; the germline J gene supplies the remainder. The V call is TRBV30, the J call TRBJ2-7, with D possibly being TRBD1 (6 bases). V lost 4 bases and J 5 bases, leaving 15 bases between the germline ends. The CDR3 has 13 residues. Germline CDR1 reads GTSNPN; CDR2 reads SVGIG (reference sequence). CDR3 DNA (partial): TGTGCCTGGACACTACAGGGTCTCCACGAG. Encoded protein: CAWTLQGLHE. The CDR3 in its entirety is CAWTLQGLHEQYF.

The sequenced part of the CDR3 DNA is TGTGCCTGGAGTGTCCCGAAAGGCGAG. Its translation: CAWSVPKGE. The whole CDR3 protein is CAWSVPKGEQYF. V gene TRBV30 combines with J gene TRBJ2-7; D unclear. The read ends 3 residues shy of where the CDR3 ends; the end is completed using the germline J gene. V was trimmed by 0 bases and J by 6 bases, leaving 9 bases between them. CDR1 and CDR2 (germline): GTSNPN, SVGIG (reference sequence). The CDR3 runs 12 residues.

CDR3 region: CASSLAGPYEQYF. The sequenced CDR3 bases are TGTGCCAGCAGCTTAGCGGGCCCCTACGAG. V usage is TRBV7-9 and J usage is TRBJ2-7, with D uncertain. The missing CDR3 end, 3 residues past where the read stops, is filled in from the germline J gene. Germline CDR1 SEHNR, CDR2 FQNEAQ (reference sequence). This CDR3 has 13 amino acids. V lost 0 bases and J lost 2, with 5 bases in between. The complete variable domain, with remaining parts taken from reference TRBV7-9 and TRBJ2-7, reads DTGVSQNPRHKITKRGQNVTFRCDPISEHNRLYWYRQTLGQGPEFLTYFQNEAQLEKSRLLSDRFSAERPKGSFSTLEIQRTEQGDSAMYLCASSLAGPYEQYFGPGTRLTVT.

About this clone: Coverage ceases 3 residues before the CDR3 finishes, and the germline J gene fills in the end. The J gene is TRBJ2-1, the V gene TRBV19; the match to TRBD2 covers 7 bases. Unmatched junction bases numbered 6, after V lost 3 bases and J lost 4 bases. This CDR3 is 15 amino acids long. The germline gives CDR1 LNHDA, CDR2 SQIVND (reference sequence). The CDR3 sequence is CASSMESGEYNEQFF. Incomplete CDR3 DNA: TGTGCCAGTAGTATGGAAAGCGGGGAGTACAATGAG.

Worth noting for this clone: Coverage ceases 3 residues before the CDR3 finishes, and the germline J gene fills in the end. V is TRBV30 and J is TRBJ2-3, with TRBD2 matching over 7 bases. V shed 0 bases, J shed 0 bases, and the junction held 3 bases outside the gene matches. Germline lookup yields CDR1 GTSNPN and CDR2 SVGIG (reference sequence). This CDR3 spans 15 amino acids. Incomplete CDR3 DNA: TGTGCCTGGAGTGTAGATAGCGGGAGCACAGATACG. This sequence encodes CAWSVDSGSTDT. Given in full, the CDR3 is CAWSVDSGSTDTQYF.

A note on this clone: The read gets to within 3 residues of the CDR3 end, and the germline J gene fills in the rest. The rearrangement uses TRBV20-1 and TRBJ2-1; 8 nucleotides line up with TRBD2. The V gene's germline CDR1 is DFQATT and CDR2 SNEGSKA (reference sequence). The CDR3 has 16 amino acids. With V trimmed by 1 base and J by 9 bases, 14 bases remained unmatched. This CDR3 is CSARAALQRELGEQFF. The CDR3 bases that were read are TGCAGTGCTAGAGCTGCTCTTCAGCGGGAGTTGGGTGAG.

Partial CDR3 DNA: TGTGCCAGCAGAAAAAGCGGGAAGGGGTACGAG. Translated: CASRKSGKGYE. The entire CDR3 is CASRKSGKGYEQYF. The chain employs TRBV6-2 or TRBV6-3 and TRBJ2-7, with 7 nucleotides matching TRBD2. The read halts 3 residues ahead of the CDR3 end, with the missing end drawn from the germline J gene. Germline V gene data show CDR1 as MNHEY and CDR2 as SVGEGT. The CDR3 contains 14 residues. The junction had 9 bases not matched to a gene; V was cut back by 6 bases and J by 4 bases.

CDR3 DNA (partial): TGTGCCAGTAGTATTGGGACAGGGGTGGCGAACACTGAA. As protein: CASSIGTGVANTE. The full CDR3 protein reads CASSIGTGVANTEAFF. The rearrangement joins TRBV19 to TRBJ1-1, with 10 bases identical to TRBD1. The read is 3 residues too short to cover the CDR3 end, so that end is filled in from the germline J gene. Germline loops: CDR1 LNHDA, CDR2 SQIVND (reference sequence). V lost 3 bases to trimming and J lost 1 base; unmatched junction nucleotides: 5. This CDR3 is 16 amino acids long.

With respect to this clone: With the read ending 3 residues before the CDR3 end, the germline J gene is used to fill in that end. This chain connects TRBV5-5 to TRBJ2-7, with TRBD1 matching over 9 bases. The CDR3 has 15 residues. Germline V gives CDR1 SGHKS, CDR2 YYEKEE (reference sequence). The V segment lost 3 bases and the J segment 0 bases; nucleotides outside the gene matches: 4. Partial CDR3 DNA: TGTGCCAGCAGCTCGGGACAGGGAATCTCCTACGAG. Translated, it gives CASSSGQGISYE. The entire CDR3 protein is CASSSGQGISYEQYF.

About this clone itself: The CDR3 end falls 3 residues outside the read, so it is completed with the germline J gene. The J gene is TRBJ2-2, the V gene TRBV7-2; tentative D call: TRBD2 (6 bases). Germline V gene lookup returns CDR1 SGHTA and CDR2 FQGNSA. CDR3 size: 15 residues. The V end lost 1 base, the J end lost 6 bases, and 12 bases lay between the germline ends. CDR3 protein: CASSLGGLSAGELFF. CDR3 DNA (partial): TGTGCCAGCAGCTTAGGGGGACTCTCCGCCGGGGAG.